This T cell receptor (beta chain) came from a study of blood T cells in healthy people across ages. This clonotype has a handful of counts. Individuals who donated were healthy Caucasians from Russia aged roughly 6 to 95. Peripheral blood, roughly 9.3 milliliters per donor, was collected. CDR1 and CDR2 (germline): SGHTA, FQGTGA. The CDR3 spans 16 residues. Trimming cost V 5 bases and J 4 bases; bases outside gene matches: 6. Together with a sample-barcoded 5' primer, a J-beta primer mix was included in a second PCR lasting roughly 6 to 12 cycles. TCRdb re-called the 5' RACE reads through MiXCR, storing one row per CDR3 protein. The profile shows under 2 million distinct CDR3 sequences, almost 35% of them singletons.

The chain employs TRBV7-3 and TRBJ2-3; 13 bases are shared with TRBD2. The TCR comes from a young woman in good health. Input material: blood. CDR3 DNA sequence: TGTGCCAGCAGCCCCTCACTAGCGGGAGGGTCAGATACGCAGTATTTT. It specifies CASSPSLAGGSDTQYF.